This T cell receptor beta chain was found in a study of control samples from healthy donors and cancer patients. Sequencing used immunoSEQ multiplex PCR; TCRdb keeps in-frame clones, though not all of them. The data show about 170,000 clones, 91% seen once. CDR1 is MNHEY and CDR2 is SMNVEV in the germline V gene (reference sequence). V dropped 3 bases and J dropped 2 bases, with 8 bases sitting between them. The CDR3 has 14 residues. The chain carries TRBV27 and TRBJ1-3, with D perhaps TRBD1 (5 bases). Sample: blood. The receptor was derived from a woman in her 30s in good health. This CDR3 is CASSLRGAGNTIYF. CDR3 in DNA: TGTGCCAGCAGTTTGCGGGGCGCTGGAAACACCATATATTTT.